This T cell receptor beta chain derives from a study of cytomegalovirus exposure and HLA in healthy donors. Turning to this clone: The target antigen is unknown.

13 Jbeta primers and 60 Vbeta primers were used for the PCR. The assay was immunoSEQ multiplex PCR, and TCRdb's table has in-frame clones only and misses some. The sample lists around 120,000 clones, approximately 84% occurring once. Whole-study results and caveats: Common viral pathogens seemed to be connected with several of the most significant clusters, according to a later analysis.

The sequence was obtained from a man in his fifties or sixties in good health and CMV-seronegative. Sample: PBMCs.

CDR3: CASSKTSRDWREAFF. The CDR3 coding sequence is TGTGCCAGTAGTAAGACCTCGAGGGACTGGAGGGAAGCTTTCTTT. The chain is built from TRBV19 and TRBJ1-1; possible D gene TRBD1, 5 bases. CDR3 length: 15 residues. Germline values: CDR1 LNHDA, CDR2 SQIVND (reference sequence). Between the trimmed V and J ends, which lost 4 bases and 8 bases, there was a span of 20 bases.